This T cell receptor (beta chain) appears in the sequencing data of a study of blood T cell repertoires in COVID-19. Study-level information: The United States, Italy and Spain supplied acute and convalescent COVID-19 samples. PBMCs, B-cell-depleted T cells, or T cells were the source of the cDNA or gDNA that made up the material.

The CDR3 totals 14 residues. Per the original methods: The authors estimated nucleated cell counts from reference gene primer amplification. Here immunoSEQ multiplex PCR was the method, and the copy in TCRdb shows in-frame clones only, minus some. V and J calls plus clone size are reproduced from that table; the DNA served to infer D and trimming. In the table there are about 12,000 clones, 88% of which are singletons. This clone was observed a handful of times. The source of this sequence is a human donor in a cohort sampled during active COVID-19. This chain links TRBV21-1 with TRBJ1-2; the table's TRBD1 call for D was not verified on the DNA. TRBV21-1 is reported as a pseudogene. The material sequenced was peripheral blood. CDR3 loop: CASSIGQGNYGYTF. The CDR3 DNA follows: TGTGCCAGCAGCATTGGACAGGGAAACTATGGCTACACCTTC.